Listed below are T cell receptor beta chains from one sample, sequenced in a study of T-cell reconstitution after alpha-beta-depleted transplantation in children. MiXCR, applied by TCRdb to the PCR reads, yields one record per CDR3 protein. The sample records about a million distinct CDR3 sequences, about 26% being singletons. The sequences come from PBMCs, mostly from graft donor cells, collected 360 days after TCRalphabeta/CD19-depleted stem cell transplant. The source of these receptors is a boy in the first two years of life who had a stem cell transplant for SCID, so the T cells may come from the graft donor. The CDR3 runs from the conserved cysteine through the conserved F or W. A D gene is named only where the DNA matches it firmly. Only part of the rows carry a size: once, few, many, or a class if the clone is expanded.

few TRBJ2-3 TRBV27 TRBD1 CASSYGQGVDTQYF TGTGCCAGCAGCTATGGACAGGGAGTAGATACGCAGTATTTT
few TRBJ1-5 TRBV12-3/TRBV12-4 TRBD1 CASSPRDRGMYQPQHF TGTGCCAGCAGTCCGAGGGACAGGGGGATGTATCAGCCCCAGCATTTT
NA TRBJ2-7 TRBV20-1 NA CSASRGGTDTYEQYF TGCAGTGCTAGTAGGGGGGGGACAGATACCTACGAGCAGTACTTC
NA TRBJ2-1 TRBV13 NA CASSPSGGTINNEQFF TGTGCCAGCAGCCCTTCAGGGGGGACTATCAACAATGAGCAGTTCTTC
few TRBJ2-5 TRBV5-6 TRBD2 CASSLDIAGGAGTQYF TGTGCCAGCAGCTTGGATATAGCGGGGGGGGCTGGGACCCAGTACTTC
few TRBJ2-7 TRBV5-1 TRBD1 CASGQGHEQYF TGCGCCAGTGGACAGGGCCACGAGCAGTACTTC
few TRBJ2-7 TRBV7-2 NA CASSSTGGISYEQYF TGTGCCAGCAGCTCAACCGGGGGTATTTCCTACGAGCAGTACTTC
few TRBJ2-3 TRBV6-5 NA CASSYGGRLSTDTQYF TGTGCCAGCAGTTACGGGGGACGTCTTAGCACAGATACGCAGTATTTT
NA TRBJ2-1 TRBV9 NA CASSIWGAVPNEQFF TGTGCCAGCAGTATCTGGGGGGCCGTCCCCAATGAGCAGTTCTTC
NA TRBJ1-1 TRBV12-3/TRBV12-4 TRBD1 CASTSLTGTGDTEAFF TGTGCCAGCACCTCACTTACCGGGACAGGGGACACTGAAGCTTTCTTT
NA TRBJ2-7 TRBV20-1 TRBD2 CSAPGRGAYEQYF TGCAGTGCTCCCGGCCGGGGGGCCTACGAGCAGTACTTC
few TRBJ1-4 TRBV6-6 NA CASSYDSEKLFF TGTGCCAGCAGTTACGATTCCGAAAAACTGTTTTTT
NA TRBJ2-4 TRBV28 TRBD1 CASSPIGTGGWLQYF TGTGCCAGCAGCCCGATTGGGACAGGGGGCTGGCTTCAGTACTTC
NA TRBJ2-2 TRBV7-3 TRBD1 CASSSSGQINTGELFF TGTGCCAGCAGCTCCTCGGGACAGATCAACACCGGGGAGCTGTTTTTT
NA TRBJ1-1 TRBV4-1 TRBD1 CASSRGTGDRATPEAFF TGCGCCAGCAGCCGGGGTACTGGGGACAGGGCCACCCCAGAAGCTTTCTTT
NA TRBJ1-1 TRBV12-3/TRBV12-4 NA CASLTYHRASEAFF TGTGCCAGCTTAACGTATCACAGGGCATCTGAAGCTTTCTTT
few TRBJ2-7 TRBV5-1 TRBD1 CASSLDGQEYEQYF TGCGCCAGCAGCTTGGACGGACAGGAATACGAGCAGTACTTC
NA TRBJ1-6 TRBV11-2 NA CASSLARGSPLHF TGTGCCAGCAGCTTGGCCAGGGGCTCACCCCTCCACTTT
few TRBJ1-2 TRBV12-3/TRBV12-4 NA CASSFAGTTYGYTF TGTGCCAGCAGTTTTGCCGGGACAACGTATGGCTACACCTTC
NA TRBJ2-7 TRBV19 NA CASSIQGLREQYF TGTGCCAGTAGTATACAGGGCCTGCGGGAGCAGTACTTC
NA TRBJ1-1 TRBV12-3/TRBV12-4 NA CASSRDIVAFF TGTGCCAGCAGCCGGGACATCGTAGCTTTCTTT
NA TRBJ2-2 TRBV9 NA CASSPWGSGGAGGELFF TGTGCCAGCAGCCCGTGGGGATCGGGGGGCGCGGGCGGGGAGCTGTTTTTT
NA TRBJ2-2 TRBV29-1 TRBD2 CSVEGWTSGGTGELFF TGCAGCGTTGAAGGTTGGACTAGCGGGGGGACCGGGGAGCTGTTTTTT
once TRBJ2-5 TRBV24-1 NA CATSKRRGLTQYF TGTGCCACCAGTAAACGTCGGGGGTTGACCCAGTACTTC